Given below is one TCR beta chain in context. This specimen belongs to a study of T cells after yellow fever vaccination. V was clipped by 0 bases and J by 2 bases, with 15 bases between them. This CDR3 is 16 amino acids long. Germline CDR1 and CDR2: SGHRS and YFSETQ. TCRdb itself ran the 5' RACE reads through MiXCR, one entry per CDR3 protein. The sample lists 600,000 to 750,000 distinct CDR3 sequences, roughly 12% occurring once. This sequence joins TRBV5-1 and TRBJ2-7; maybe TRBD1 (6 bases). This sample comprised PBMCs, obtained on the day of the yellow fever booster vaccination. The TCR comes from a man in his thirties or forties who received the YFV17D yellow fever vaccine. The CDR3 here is CASSLGPGEIPYEQYF. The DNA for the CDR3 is TGCGCCAGCAGCTTGGGTCCAGGGGAAATCCCCTACGAGCAGTACTTC.